This passage covers 10 T cell receptor beta chains from one sample sequenced in a study of patients and donors after allogeneic stem cell transplantation. TCRdb used MiXCR to reprocess the RT-PCR reads, holding one entry per CDR3 protein. The profile shows 150,000 to 200,000 distinct CDR3 sequences, about a quarter of them singletons. Sequenced material: blood, either unsorted or a sorted T cell fraction (not recorded which). The receptors were gathered from a human donor who was either an allogeneic HSCT recipient or a stem cell or donor lymphocyte infusion donor (not recorded which). It is not recorded whose cells these are; they may come from a transplant donor.

The chain joins TRBV12-3 or TRBV12-4 to TRBJ1-6; D unclear. V lost 5 bases and J lost 6, with 11 bases in between. CDR3 length equals 14 residues. Here the CDR3 DNA reads TGTGCCAGCAGTCCCGGGATAGCTAATTCACCCCTCCACTTT. It translates to CASSPGIANSPLHF.

This chain links TRBV7-3 with TRBJ1-1, with D possibly matching TRBD1 (6 bases). V lost 2 bases and J lost 8, with 15 bases in between. The length of the CDR3 is 14 residues. Germline V lookup: CDR1 SGHTA, CDR2 FQGTGA. CDR3 protein: CASSLGTMPGEAFF. CDR3 sequence (DNA): TGTGCCAGCAGCTTAGGGACAATGCCTGGAGAAGCTTTCTTT.

The rearrangement uses TRBV12-3 or TRBV12-4 and TRBJ1-1, with D possibly matching TRBD1 (5 bases). Trimming cost V 0 bases and J 4 bases, with 12 bases left between them. The CDR3 has 15 amino acids. CDR3 loop: CASSLAKGLSTEAFF. In DNA form, the CDR3 reads TGTGCCAGCAGTTTAGCGAAGGGGCTAAGCACTGAAGCTTTCTTT.

This chain joins TRBV29-1 and TRBJ1-1; D call uncertain. CDR1 is SQVTM and CDR2 is ANQGSEA in the germline V gene. The CDR3 consists of 13 residues. V lost 0 bases, J lost 1 base, and 6 bases lay in between. As DNA, the CDR3 is TGCAGCGTTGAAGATAACAGGAACACTGAAGCTTTCTTT. Protein product: CSVEDNRNTEAFF.

V usage is TRBV7-2 and J usage is TRBJ1-2, with 7 bases lining up with TRBD1. The CDR3 extends over 13 amino acids. From germline, CDR1 is SGHTA and CDR2 FQGNSA. V dropped 8 bases and J dropped 3; count of bases not matched to a gene: 6. CDR3 region: CASGFTGDYGYTF. CDR3 in DNA: TGTGCCAGCGGGTTTACAGGGGACTATGGCTACACCTTC. Filled out from reference TRBV7-2 and TRBJ1-2, the complete variable domain reads GAGVSQSPSNKVTEKGKDVELRCDPISGHTALYWYRQSLGQGLEFLIYFQGNSAPDKSGLPSDRFSAERTGGSVSTLTIQRTQQEDSAVYLCASGFTGDYGYTFGSGTRLTVV.

The chain carries TRBV4-2 and TRBJ1-2; TRBD1 agrees at 11 bases. Germline CDR1 is LGHNA and CDR2 is YNFKEQ. Trimming removed 1 base from V and 3 bases from J; junction bases left unmatched: 4. The CDR3 spans 16 residues. In DNA, the CDR3 is TGTGCCAGCAGCCAAGGGACAGGGGGCGCCGACTATGGCTACACCTTC. Its protein product is CASSQGTGGADYGYTF.

This chain links TRBV20-1 with TRBJ1-1; tentatively, D is TRBD1 (6 bases). From germline, CDR1 is DFQATT and CDR2 SNEGSKA (reference sequence). The CDR3 is 14 amino acids. V gave up 0 bases and J gave up 4 bases, with 12 bases separating them. Here the CDR3 DNA reads TGCAGTGCTAGAGAAACAGGGAGCGGCACTGAAGCTTTCTTT. It specifies CSARETGSGTEAFF.

In its sample, this clonotype was seen a few times. V gene TRBV20-1 combines with J gene TRBJ1-2; D is ambiguous. The CDR3 contains 13 residues. The germline CDR1 and CDR2 sequences are DFQATT and SNEGSKA (reference sequence). V lost 0 bases and J 7 bases, leaving 12 bases between the germline ends. CDR3 loop: CSARDESSRGYTF. The CDR3 region has the DNA TGCAGTGCTAGAGATGAGTCTAGTCGTGGCTACACCTTC.

This clonotype was recorded a few times. The rearrangement uses TRBV7-2 and TRBJ1-1; no definite D call. Germline V CDR1 and CDR2: SGHTA, FQGNSA. The ends were cut back, 5 bases at V and 14 bases at J, with 15 bases in the middle. The CDR3 is made up of 11 amino acids. CDR3 amino acids: CASSLLAVSFF. The CDR3 region has the DNA TGTGCCAGCAGCCTCCTCGCCGTATCCTTCTTT.

J is TRBJ2-3 and V is TRBV15; 9 bases agree with TRBD1. Per the germline V gene, CDR1 is LNHNV and CDR2 is YYDKDF (reference sequence). The junction had 12 bases not matched to a gene; V was cut back by 5 bases and J by 3 bases. CDR3 size: 17 residues. The CDR3 here is CATSGGLQGAGTDTQYF. The CDR3 DNA reads as TGTGCCACCAGCGGGGGGCTACAGGGGGCCGGGACAGATACGCAGTATTTT.